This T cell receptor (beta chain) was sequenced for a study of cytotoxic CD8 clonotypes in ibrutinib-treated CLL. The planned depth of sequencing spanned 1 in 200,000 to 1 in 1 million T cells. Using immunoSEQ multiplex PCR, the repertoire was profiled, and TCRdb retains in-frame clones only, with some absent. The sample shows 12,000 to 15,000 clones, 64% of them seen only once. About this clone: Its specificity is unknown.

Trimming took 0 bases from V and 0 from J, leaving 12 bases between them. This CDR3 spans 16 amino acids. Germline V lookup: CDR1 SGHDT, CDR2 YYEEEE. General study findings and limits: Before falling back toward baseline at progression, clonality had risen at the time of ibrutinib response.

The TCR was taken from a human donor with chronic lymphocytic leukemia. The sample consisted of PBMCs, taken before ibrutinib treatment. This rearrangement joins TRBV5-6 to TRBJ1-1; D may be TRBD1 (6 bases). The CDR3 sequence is CASSLERGTLNTEAFF. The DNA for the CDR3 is TGTGCCAGCAGCTTGGAGAGGGGGACACTGAACACTGAAGCTTTCTTT.